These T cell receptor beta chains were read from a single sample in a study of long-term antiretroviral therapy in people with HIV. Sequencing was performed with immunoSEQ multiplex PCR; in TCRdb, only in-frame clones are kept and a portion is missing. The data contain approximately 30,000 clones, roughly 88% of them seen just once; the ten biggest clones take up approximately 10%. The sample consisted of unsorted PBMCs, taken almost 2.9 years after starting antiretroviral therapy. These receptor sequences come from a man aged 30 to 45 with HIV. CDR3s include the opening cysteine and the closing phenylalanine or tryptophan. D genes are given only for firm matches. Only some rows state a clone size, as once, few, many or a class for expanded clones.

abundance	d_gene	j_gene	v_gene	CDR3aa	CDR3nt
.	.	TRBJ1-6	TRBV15	CATSRDRRSSYNSPLHF	TGTGCCACCAGCAGAGATCGGAGGAGCTCCTATAATTCACCCCTCCACTTT
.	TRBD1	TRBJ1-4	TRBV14	CASSQVTGGDEKLFF	TGTGCCAGCAGCCAAGTAACAGGGGGTGATGAAAAACTGTTTTTT
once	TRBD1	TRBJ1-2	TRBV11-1	CASIPGTGLNYGYTF	TGTGCCAGCATTCCCGGGACAGGCCTTAACTATGGCTACACCTTC
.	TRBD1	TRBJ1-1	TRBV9	CASSVATGAYTEAFF	TGTGCCAGCAGCGTAGCGACAGGGGCGTACACTGAAGCTTTCTTT
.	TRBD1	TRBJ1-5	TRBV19	CASSPSGQGYSNQPQHF	TGTGCCAGTAGTCCCTCGGGACAGGGGTATAGCAATCAGCCCCAGCATTTT
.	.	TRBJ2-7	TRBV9	CASSVEPWYEQYF	TGTGCCAGCAGCGTAGAACCCTGGTACGAGCAGTACTTC
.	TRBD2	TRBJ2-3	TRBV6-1	CASSRLAEYF	TGTGCCAGCAGCCGACTAGCCGAGTATTTT
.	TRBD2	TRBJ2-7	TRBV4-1	CASSPPTSGGYEQYF	TGCGCCAGCAGCCCACCGACTAGCGGGGGGTACGAGCAGTACTTC
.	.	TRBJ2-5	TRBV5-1	CASSLAEGLPLQETQYF	TGCGCCAGCAGCTTGGCCGAGGGACTCCCGCTACAAGAGACCCAGTACTTC
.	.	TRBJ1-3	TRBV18	CASFGSGNTIYF	TGTGCCAGCTTCGGAAGTGGAAACACCATATATTTT
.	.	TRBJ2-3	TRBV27	CASSLLTGFSSDTQYF	TGTGCCAGCAGTTTATTAACAGGGTTTTCCTCAGATACGCAGTATTTT
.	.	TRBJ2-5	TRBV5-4	CASSSGGRGRETQYF	TGTGCCAGCAGCTCCGGGGGTAGGGGGCGTGAGACCCAGTACTTC
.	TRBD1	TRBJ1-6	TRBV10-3	CAISESGVGQGGSPLHF	TGTGCCATCAGTGAGTCTGGTGTGGGACAGGGCGGTTCACCCCTCCACTTT